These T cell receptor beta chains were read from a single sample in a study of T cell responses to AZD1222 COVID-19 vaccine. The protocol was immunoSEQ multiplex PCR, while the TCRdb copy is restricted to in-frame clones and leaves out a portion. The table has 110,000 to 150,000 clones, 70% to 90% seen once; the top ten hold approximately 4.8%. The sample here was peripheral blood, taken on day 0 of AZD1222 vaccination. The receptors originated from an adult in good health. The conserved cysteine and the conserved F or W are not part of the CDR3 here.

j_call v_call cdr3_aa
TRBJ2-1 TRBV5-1 ASSLAPGASGRNEQF
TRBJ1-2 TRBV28 ASDQRETGYT
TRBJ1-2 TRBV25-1 ASSDRQGHGYT
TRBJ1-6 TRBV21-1 ASSTTGTGGSYNSPLH
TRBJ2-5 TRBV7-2 ASSSTLGGRAQETQY
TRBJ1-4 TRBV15 ATSRVGDRAYEKLF
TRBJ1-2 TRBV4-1 ASSSEVQAHGYT
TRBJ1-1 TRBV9 ASSVVGHLVSEAF
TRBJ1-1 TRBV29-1 SVGRRGNTEAF
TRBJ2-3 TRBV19 ASSIAGTSASTDTQY
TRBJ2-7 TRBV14 ASSPMTASYEQY
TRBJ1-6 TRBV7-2 ASSLERQYSPLH
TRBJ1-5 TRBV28 ASIPHPGTQPQH
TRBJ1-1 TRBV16 ASSVKGDSTTEAF
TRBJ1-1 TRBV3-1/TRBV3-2 ASKGEGTEAF
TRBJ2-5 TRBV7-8 ASSLGGPVGQETQY
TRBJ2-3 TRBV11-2 ASSLVGTSGGTDTQY
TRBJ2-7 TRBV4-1 ASSPQLLATIPHLYEQY
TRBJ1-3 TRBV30 AWSGLGRISGNTIY
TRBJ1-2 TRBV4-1 ASSQSQGDYGYT
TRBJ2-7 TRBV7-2 ASSLPTSGKYEQY
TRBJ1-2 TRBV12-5 ASGSTGTHGYT
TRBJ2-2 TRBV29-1 SVRQSIAGGTGELF
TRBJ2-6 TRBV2 ASSPGQGMRGANVLT
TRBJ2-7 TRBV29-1 SVDTGTGTYEQY
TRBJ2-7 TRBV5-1 ASSLVQRGYYEQY
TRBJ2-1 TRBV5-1 ASSQLAGGVYNEQF
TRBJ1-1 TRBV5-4 ASSLVTGGTEAF
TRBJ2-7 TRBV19 ASSIEAYPYYEQY
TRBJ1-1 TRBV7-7 ASTLGGLAGEAAF
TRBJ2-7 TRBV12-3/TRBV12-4 ASTWAPTYEQY
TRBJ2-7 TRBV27 ASSLGLNYEQY
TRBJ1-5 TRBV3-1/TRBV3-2 ASSPTYQGNQPQH
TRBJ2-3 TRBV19 ASSIGGAGRTDTQY
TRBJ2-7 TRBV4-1 ASSQVQQGAYEQY
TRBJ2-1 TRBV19 ASSIGTSGRAREQF
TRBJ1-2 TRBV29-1 SVRRNNYGYT
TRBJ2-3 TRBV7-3 ASSLVGSSTDTQY
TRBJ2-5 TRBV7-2 ASSTSAGETQY
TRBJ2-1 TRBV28 ASSFVGQVGNEQF
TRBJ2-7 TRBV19 ASSHRGDSAYEQY
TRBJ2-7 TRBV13 ASSASGGREQY
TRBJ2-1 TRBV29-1 SVVDRGGISSYNEQF
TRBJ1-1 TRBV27 ASRTETGGTEAF
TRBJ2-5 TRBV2 ASSETTAVRAGETQY
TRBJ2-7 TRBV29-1 SASGTGVYEQY
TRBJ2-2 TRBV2 ASSEEQGGTGELF
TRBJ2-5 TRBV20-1 SVPVGETQY